The clone carrying this T cell receptor (beta chain) was seen repeatedly, ten times or more. The antigen remains undetermined. Amplification of TCR beta CDR3 regions used RNA transcripts. First-round RT-PCR with HTBI primers preceded a second-round multiplex PCR. MiXCR, run by TCRdb on the multiplex PCR reads, gives a single entry per CDR3 protein. This sample carries approximately 460,000 distinct CDR3 sequences, approximately 15% of them seen once, and the ten largest clones take over 7.5%. The CDR3 contains 12 residues. V lost 5 bases to trimming and J lost 7 bases; unmatched junction nucleotides: 5. Germline values: CDR1 ENHRY, CDR2 SYGVKD. All donors with ophthalmopathy were recorded as having moderate-to-severe activity, CAS ≥3, NOSPECS ≥4 and a duration under 3 months. Patients were excluded if they had other autoimmune diseases or uncontrolled infections, and likewise if pregnancy or lactation applied. The authors isolated PBMCs from 9.5 to 10 ml of fresh peripheral blood.

These data belong to a study of Graves' ophthalmopathy and Graves' hyperthyroidism. Study results and limitations: Its predictions of ophthalmopathy progression gave the model 60% to 71% sensitivity and roughly 76% specificity.

The sequencing input was blood. The chain links TRBV10-3 to TRBJ2-7, with 7 bases identical to TRBD1. The sequence came from a young woman with Graves' ophthalmopathy. Here the CDR3 DNA reads TGTGCCATCAGTTCCGACAGGGTTGAGCAGTACTTC. Amino acid sequence: CAISSDRVEQYF.